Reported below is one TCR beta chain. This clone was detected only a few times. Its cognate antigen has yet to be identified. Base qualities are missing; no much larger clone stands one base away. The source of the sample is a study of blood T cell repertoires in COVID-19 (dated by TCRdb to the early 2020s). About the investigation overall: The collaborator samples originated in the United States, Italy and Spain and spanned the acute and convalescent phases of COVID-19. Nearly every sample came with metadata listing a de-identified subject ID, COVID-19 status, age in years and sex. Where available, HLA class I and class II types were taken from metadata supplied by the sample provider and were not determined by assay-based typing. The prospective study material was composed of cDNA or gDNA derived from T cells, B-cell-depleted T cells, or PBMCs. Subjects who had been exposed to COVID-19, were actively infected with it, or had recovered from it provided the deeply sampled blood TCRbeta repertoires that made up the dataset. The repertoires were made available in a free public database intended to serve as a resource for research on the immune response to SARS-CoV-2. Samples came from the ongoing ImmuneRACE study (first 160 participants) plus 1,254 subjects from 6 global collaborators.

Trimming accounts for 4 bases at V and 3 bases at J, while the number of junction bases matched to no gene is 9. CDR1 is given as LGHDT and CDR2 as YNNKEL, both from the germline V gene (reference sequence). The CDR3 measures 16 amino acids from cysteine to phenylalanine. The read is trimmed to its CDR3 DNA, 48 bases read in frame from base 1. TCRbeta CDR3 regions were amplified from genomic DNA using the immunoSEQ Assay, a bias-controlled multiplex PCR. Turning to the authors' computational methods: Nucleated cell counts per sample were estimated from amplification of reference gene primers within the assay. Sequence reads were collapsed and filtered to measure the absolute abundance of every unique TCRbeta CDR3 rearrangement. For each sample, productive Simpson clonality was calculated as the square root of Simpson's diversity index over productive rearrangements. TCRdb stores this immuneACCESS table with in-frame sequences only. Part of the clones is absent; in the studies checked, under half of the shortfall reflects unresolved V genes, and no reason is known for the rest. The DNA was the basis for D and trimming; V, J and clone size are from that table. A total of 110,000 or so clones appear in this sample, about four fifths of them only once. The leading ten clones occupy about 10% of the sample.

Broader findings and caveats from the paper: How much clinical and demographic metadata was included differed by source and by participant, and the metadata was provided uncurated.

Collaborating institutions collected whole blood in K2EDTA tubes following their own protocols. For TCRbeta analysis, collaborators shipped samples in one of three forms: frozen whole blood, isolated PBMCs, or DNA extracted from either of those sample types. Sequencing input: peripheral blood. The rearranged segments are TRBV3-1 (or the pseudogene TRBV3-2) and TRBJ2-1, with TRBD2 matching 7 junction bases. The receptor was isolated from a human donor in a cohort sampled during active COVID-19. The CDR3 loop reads CASSLLGTTVYNEQFF. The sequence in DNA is TGTGCCAGCAGCCTACTAGGGACTACGGTCTACAATGAGCAGTTCTTC.